This paragraph covers one TCR beta chain sequence. Its antigen remains unidentified. With 60 Vbeta and 13 Jbeta primers, the PCR was carried out. Sequenced by immunoSEQ multiplex PCR; TCRdb stores in-frame clones only, minus some. The sample carries approximately 210,000 clones, about 80% recorded once. The data stem from a study of cytomegalovirus exposure and HLA in healthy donors. Study-level information: The 100 million to 120 million unique TCR beta sequences, from around 200 million T cells, were found by an earlier analysis. Overall study results and limits: A missense variant in DCLRE1C was later tied to TCR beta V- and J-gene trimming. Relative to the approximately 700-donor mean, N-insertions were reportedly fewer in an Asian-associated ancestry cluster in a later analysis. For cytomegalovirus status, the classifier reportedly gave diagnoses with high specificity and sensitivity.

J lost 5 bases, V lost 0 bases, and 9 bases had no gene match. The germline V gene has CDR1 SGHTS and CDR2 YDEGEE. The CDR3 runs to 16 residues. The TCR sequence derives from a male donor in good health and CMV-seronegative. Specimen: PBMCs. V usage is TRBV5-8 and J usage is TRBJ1-2, with 8 nucleotides matching TRBD1. Written as DNA, the CDR3 is TGTGCCAGCAGCTTGGTTCAGGGGGCAATCGGGTATGGCTACACCTTC. Protein sequence: CASSLVQGAIGYGYTF.